Detailed here is one T cell receptor (beta chain). Its antigen remains unidentified. This sample is drawn from a study of OX40 agonist ivuxolimab in advanced cancers. Study-level points and caveats: Clonal expansion was seen in CD4+ and CD8+ blood T cells by week 6 at 0.1 to 3.0 mg/kg.

Trimming shortened V by 0 bases and J by 1 base, and 6 bases separated the two germline ends. Germline V lookup: CDR1 WSHSY, CDR2 SAAADI. The CDR3 is 14 amino acids. TCRdb's table, derived via immunoSEQ multiplex PCR, lists solely in-frame clones and lacks some. The repertoire holds over 50,000 clones, about nine tenths seen once, with 1.9% in the top ten. The chain links TRBV10-2 to TRBJ1-1, with D unclear. The receptor was derived from an adult with an advanced solid tumor such as melanoma, head and neck, liver or kidney cancer. The sample was CD4+ or CD8+ T cells sorted from blood, taken in a trial of the OX40 agonist ivuxolimab. This CDR3 is CASSESSGNTEAFF. CDR3 in DNA: TGCGCCAGCAGTGAGTCGAGCGGGAACACTGAAGCTTTCTTT.